Given below is one TCR beta chain in context. These data originate in a study of blood T cell repertoires in COVID-19. At the level of the study: Sample material is recorded as cDNA or gDNA derived from T cells, B-cell-depleted T cells, or PBMCs.

Only in-frame clones appear in the TCRdb table, and some are missing; sequencing was by immunoSEQ multiplex PCR. The repertoire includes some 130,000 clones, 84% of them detected once, and under 15% sits in the top ten. This sequence was found in a woman aged 25 to 39 who had recovered from COVID-19. Specimen: peripheral blood.

The CDR3 loop reads CATSNSSGRFSYEQYF. For the CDR3, the DNA is TGTGCCACCAGCAATTCTAGCGGGAGGTTCTCGTACGAGCAGTACTTC. The V gene is TRBV15, the J gene TRBJ2-7, with 11 nucleotides matching TRBD2. The V gene end was trimmed by 4 bases and the J gene end by 4 bases; junction bases not matched to a gene: 9. CDR3 size: 16 residues. Germline assignment: CDR1 LNHNV and CDR2 YYDKDF (reference sequence). Looking up the rest from reference TRBV15 and TRBJ2-7 gives the full variable domain: DAMVIQNPRYQVTQFGKPVTLSCSQTLNHNVMYWYQQKSSQAPKLLFHYYDKDFNNEADTPDNFQSRRPNTSFCFLDIRSPGLGDTAMYLCATSNSSGRFSYEQYFGPGTRLTVT.